These T cell receptor beta chains were read from a single sample in a study of pediatric ulcerative colitis. The method was immunoSEQ multiplex PCR; TCRdb's version includes in-frame clones alone and lacks a portion of them. The profile covers about 32,000 clones, with roughly 78% appearing a single time and 3.5% to 4.5% taken by the ten largest. What was sequenced was blood. Receptor source: a boy younger than 18 with severe ulcerative colitis. The CDR3 runs from the conserved cysteine through the conserved F or W. D genes are given only for firm matches. For some rows the clone size is stated as once, few or many, or as a class when expanded; others skip it.

V gene	D gene	clone size	J gene	CDR3 protein	CDR3 DNA
TRBV18	.	.	TRBJ1-2	CASSPPMSTGMTNYGYTF	TGTGCCAGCTCACCACCTATGAGTACAGGGATGACTAACTATGGCTACACCTTC
TRBV11-1	.	.	TRBJ2-7	CASSLASDTYEQYF	TGTGCCAGCAGCTTAGCGTCGGACACCTACGAGCAGTACTTC
TRBV9	TRBD1	once	TRBJ1-1	CASSVDRGRDTEAFF	TGTGCCAGCAGCGTCGACAGGGGGCGAGACACTGAAGCTTTCTTT
TRBV2	.	.	TRBJ1-2	CATTLRSDYGYTF	TGTGCCACCACCCTTCGCAGCGACTACGGCTACACCTTC
TRBV4-1	.	once	TRBJ1-3	CASSQERLLGSTGNTIYF	TGCGCCAGCAGCCAAGAACGATTATTGGGGAGTACTGGAAACACCATATATTTT
TRBV6-5	.	once	TRBJ2-5	CASSYLTAGDETQYF	TGTGCCAGCAGTTACTTAACTGCAGGGGATGAGACCCAGTACTTC
TRBV9	TRBD1	.	TRBJ2-1	CASSVWTGPREQFF	TGTGCCAGCAGCGTATGGACAGGGCCTCGAGAGCAGTTCTTC
TRBV6-1	.	.	TRBJ1-1	CASRMTANTEAFF	TGTGCCAGCAGGATGACAGCGAACACTGAAGCTTTCTTT
TRBV13	TRBD2	.	TRBJ2-7	CASSRGSGGRYEQYF	TGTGCCAGCAGTCGGGGCAGCGGGGGCAGGTACGAGCAGTACTTC
TRBV4-1	TRBD1	.	TRBJ2-7	CASSQFRDRGNYEQYF	TGCGCCAGCAGCCAGTTCCGGGACAGGGGGAACTACGAGCAGTACTTC
TRBV6-5	TRBD2	.	TRBJ2-7	CASSYSSGGGARRQYF	TGTGCCAGCAGTTACTCGAGTGGCGGGGGGGCCCGACGACAGTACTTC
TRBV5-6	TRBD1	.	TRBJ2-7	CASSFGTGNEQYF	TGTGCCAGCAGCTTCGGGACAGGGAACGAGCAGTACTTC
TRBV11-3	.	.	TRBJ2-3	CASSLGGVTDTQYF	TGTGCCAGCAGCTTAGGCGGAGTCACAGATACGCAGTATTTT
TRBV29-1	.	.	TRBJ1-2	CSADRGTVPYGYTF	TGCAGCGCCGACCGGGGTACAGTGCCCTATGGCTACACCTTC
TRBV6-6	TRBD2	.	TRBJ2-1	CASSYRGGYNEQFF	TGTGCCAGCAGTTACCGGGGGGGCTACAATGAGCAGTTCTTC
TRBV4-2	.	few	TRBJ1-4	CASSQEGANEKLFF	TGTGCCAGCAGCCAAGAGGGGGCTAATGAAAAACTGTTTTTT
TRBV7-8	.	.	TRBJ1-5	CASSLAQIQYSNQPQHF	TGTGCCAGCAGCTTAGCGCAGATACAGTATAGCAATCAGCCCCAGCATTTT
TRBV7-9	.	.	TRBJ1-1	CASSSKLSTEAFF	TGTGCCAGCAGTTCGAAATTAAGCACTGAAGCTTTCTTT
TRBV7-2	TRBD1	.	TRBJ1-2	CASSAQTGSYGYTF	TGTGCCAGCAGCGCTCAGACAGGGAGCTATGGCTACACCTTC
TRBV2	.	.	TRBJ1-2	CASSEAFGYTF	TGTGCCAGCAGTGAAGCTTTCGGCTACACCTTC
TRBV18	.	.	TRBJ1-1	CASSPERGTEAFF	TGTGCCAGCTCACCAGAGAGGGGAACTGAAGCTTTCTTT
TRBV15	TRBD1	.	TRBJ2-5	CATSNDRGFEETQYF	TGTGCCACCAGCAATGACAGGGGGTTCGAAGAGACCCAGTACTTC
TRBV5-1	TRBD1	few	TRBJ1-2	CASGIDRAPANYGYTF	TGCGCCAGCGGTATAGACAGGGCCCCCGCTAACTATGGCTACACCTTC
TRBV9	.	.	TRBJ1-4	CASSVVTGHNEKLFF	TGTGCCAGCAGCGTAGTAACAGGACATAATGAAAAACTGTTTTTT
TRBV7-3	TRBD2	few	TRBJ2-3	CASSLTLAADTQYF	TGTGCCAGCAGCTTAACACTAGCGGCAGATACGCAGTATTTT
TRBV6-1	.	.	TRBJ1-3	CASSMNTGSGNTIYF	TGTGCCAGCTCAATGAACACGGGCTCTGGAAACACCATATATTTT
TRBV9	TRBD2	.	TRBJ2-1	CASSVGTAGDNEQFF	TGTGCCAGCAGCGTAGGGACAGCGGGGGATAATGAGCAGTTCTTC
TRBV19	TRBD1	.	TRBJ2-7	CASRDGQGSEQYF	TGTGCCAGTAGGGACGGACAGGGGAGCGAGCAGTACTTC
TRBV2	.	.	TRBJ1-5	CASSDNNQPQHF	TGTGCCAGCAGTGACAATAATCAGCCCCAGCATTTT
TRBV10-3	.	.	TRBJ1-5	CAVAPDSNQPQHF	TGTGCCGTAGCCCCCGACAGCAATCAGCCCCAGCATTTT
TRBV2	.	.	TRBJ1-5	CASSVGWPQHF	TGTGCCAGCAGCGTGGGGTGGCCCCAGCATTTT
TRBV15	TRBD1	.	TRBJ1-3	CATSRDYRDSSGNTIYF	TGTGCCACCAGCAGAGATTACAGGGACAGCTCTGGAAACACCATATATTTT
TRBV4-1	.	.	TRBJ1-1	CASSLQTAKNTEAFF	TGCGCCAGCAGCTTACAGACAGCTAAGAACACTGAAGCTTTCTTT
TRBV11-2	TRBD2	.	TRBJ2-5	CASSLSPSGGQETQYF	TGTGCCAGCAGCCTATCCCCTAGCGGGGGACAAGAGACCCAGTACTTC
TRBV20-1	.	.	TRBJ1-4	CSARGVLSLIF	TGCAGTGCTAGAGGCGTCTTATCGTTGATTTTT
TRBV6-1	.	.	TRBJ1-1	CAISENTEAFF	TGTGCCATCAGCGAGAACACTGAAGCTTTCTTT
TRBV11-2	TRBD1	once	TRBJ2-1	CASSFGQAYNEQFF	TGTGCCAGCAGCTTCGGACAGGCCTACAATGAGCAGTTCTTC
TRBV2	.	.	TRBJ1-2	CASSTGAGRNYGYTF	TGTGCCAGCAGCACCGGGGCAGGGCGTAACTATGGCTACACCTTC
TRBV6-1	TRBD2	.	TRBJ2-5	CASIPGLAVSETQYF	TGTGCCAGCATTCCCGGACTAGCGGTGTCTGAGACCCAGTACTTC
TRBV5-1	TRBD2	.	TRBJ2-7	CASSYFMGGTSDEQYF	TGCGCCAGCAGCTACTTTATGGGGGGGACCTCTGACGAGCAGTACTTC
TRBV7-9	.	.	TRBJ2-5	CASSAVETQYF	TGTGCCAGCAGCGCCGTAGAGACCCAGTACTTC
TRBV10-1	TRBD1	.	TRBJ2-5	CASMLPGQGRETQYF	TGCGCCAGCATGTTACCTGGACAGGGGAGAGAGACCCAGTACTTC